These 13 T cell receptor beta chains were sequenced from one sample in a study of shared clonotypes between healthy human individuals. The protocol was immunoSEQ multiplex PCR, while the TCRdb copy is restricted to in-frame clones and leaves out a portion. The sample gives about 980,000 clones, 60% to 85% of which show up once; roughly 1.5% is in the top ten. The sample taken for sequencing was memory CD4+ T cells sorted from blood. Subset indicated: CD45RA-negative fraction. The source of these receptors is a man between 18 and 29 years old in good health.

Note on this clone: The sample contains more than one DNA sequence encoding this CDR3. The chain combines TRBV18 with TRBJ2-5; D is uncertain. The V end lost 6 bases, the J end lost 0 bases, and 5 bases lay between the germline ends. CDR3 length: 12 amino acids. Germline assignment: CDR1 KGHSH and CDR2 LQKENI. The CDR3 loop reads CASSSYQETQYF. The CDR3 region has the DNA TGTGCCAGCTCCTCGTACCAAGAGACCCAGTACTTC.

The gene calls are TRBV7-2 and TRBJ2-1; D remains unclear. Germline CDR1 SGHTA, CDR2 FQGNSA. This CDR3 comprises 15 residues. V lost 1 base to trimming and J lost 7 bases, with 14 bases between them. The CDR3 protein is CASSLGALYMNEQFF. In DNA, the CDR3 is TGTGCCAGCAGCTTAGGGGCTCTCTACATGAATGAGCAGTTCTTC.

The CDR3 region is CASSTGDMNTEAFF. In DNA form, the CDR3 reads TGTGCCAGCAGTACAGGGGACATGAACACTGAAGCTTTCTTT. V is TRBV6-1 and J is TRBJ1-1; 7 nucleotides align to TRBD1. This CDR3 is built from 14 residues. J lost 0 bases, V lost 5 bases, and 3 bases had no gene match. From germline, CDR1 is MNHNS and CDR2 SASEGT.

The chain recombines TRBV19 with TRBJ2-7; D gene unclear. The V gene's germline CDR1 is LNHDA and CDR2 SQIVND (reference sequence). V lost 3 bases to trimming and J lost 1 base, with 10 bases between them. This CDR3 is 14 amino acids long. The chain's CDR3 is CASSISPKSYEQYF. The CDR3 DNA reads TGTGCCAGTAGTATCTCGCCTAAGTCCTACGAGCAGTACTTC.

The chain employs TRBV5-6 and TRBJ1-3; TRBD1 matches 7 bases. This CDR3 comprises 15 residues. J lost 2 bases, V lost 4 bases, and 6 bases had no gene match. Per the germline V gene, CDR1 is SGHDT and CDR2 is YYEEEE. CDR3 protein: CASSATDRAGNTIYF. The CDR3 nucleotides read TGTGCCAGCAGCGCAACCGACAGGGCTGGAAACACCATATATTTT.

This rearrangement joins TRBV25-1 to TRBJ2-5; TRBD2 matches at 7 bases. The assigned J gene may be wrong: the sequence end matches TRBJ2-7 better. The CDR3 loop spans 14 amino acids. Germline lookup yields CDR1 MGHDK and CDR2 SYGVNS. The CDR3 coding sequence is TGTGCCAGCAGAAAGCCGGGAGGCTCCTACGAGCAGTACTTC. Residues: CASRKPGGSYEQYF.

V is TRBV11-2 and J is TRBJ2-6, with a weak D call TRBD1 (6 bases). Germline loops: CDR1 SGHAT, CDR2 FQNNGV. There are 18 residues in the CDR3. Trimming cost V 5 bases and J 0 bases, with 17 bases left between them. CDR3 region: CASSPRRTASSGANVLTF. In nucleotides, the CDR3 is TGTGCCAGCAGCCCCCGGAGGACAGCCAGCTCTGGGGCCAACGTCCTGACTTTC. Filled out from reference TRBV11-2 and TRBJ2-6, the complete variable domain reads EAGVAQSPRYKIIEKRQSVAFWCNPISGHATLYWYQQILGQGPKLLIQFQNNGVVDDSQLPKDRFSAERLKGVDSTLKIQPAKLEDSAVYLCASSPRRTASSGANVLTFGAGSRLTVL.

V gene TRBV6-6 combines with J gene TRBJ1-1; TRBD1 might be the D (5 bases). Looked up from germline, CDR1 is MNHNY and CDR2 is SVGAGI (reference sequence). V was shortened by 2 bases and J by 1 base, with 11 bases between the two germline ends. The CDR3 is made up of 15 amino acids. The DNA for the CDR3 is TGTGCCAGCAGTTACGGGGGTGGTGGGAACACTGAAGCTTTCTTT. Its translation is CASSYGGGGNTEAFF.

V gene TRBV5-1 combines with J gene TRBJ2-2; the D gene is possibly TRBD1 (6 bases). Germline CDR1 reads SGHRS; CDR2 reads YFSETQ. V was shortened by 7 bases and J by 1 base, with 14 bases between the two germline ends. CDR3 length: 15 residues. CDR3 nucleotide sequence: TGCGCCAGCCAAAAGTTGACAGGGAACACCGGGGAGCTGTTTTTT. This gives the protein CASQKLTGNTGELFF.

The V gene is TRBV5-4, the J gene TRBJ2-5; the D gene is possibly TRBD1 (6 bases). This CDR3 spans 15 amino acids. Germline loops: CDR1 SGHNT, CDR2 YYREEE (reference sequence). V lost 4 bases and J lost 4, with 17 bases in between. CDR3 sequence reads: CASSTGTDLRETQYF. CDR3 sequence (DNA): TGTGCCAGCAGCACAGGGACGGACCTCCGAGAGACCCAGTACTTC.

The CDR3 DNA reads as TGTGCCAGCAGCCCTGGGCCCCGGGGTACAGATACGCAGTATTTT. Amino acid sequence: CASSPGPRGTDTQYF. The chain is built from TRBV5-4 and TRBJ2-3; D is possibly TRBD2 (5 bases). V dropped 4 bases and J dropped 3 bases, with 15 bases sitting between them. The CDR3 has 15 amino acids. Per the germline V gene, CDR1 is SGHNT and CDR2 is YYREEE (reference sequence).

The J gene is TRBJ2-1, the V gene TRBV7-3; 11 bases agree with TRBD1. In germline, CDR1 is SGHTA, CDR2 FQGTGA. The V gene end was trimmed by 5 bases and the J gene end by 10 bases; junction bases not matched to a gene: 4. The CDR3 consists of 13 residues. The DNA of the CDR3 is TGTGCCAGCAGCCCCCGGGACAGGGGGGAGCAGTTCTTC. Protein sequence: CASSPRDRGEQFF.

V and J are TRBV5-4 and TRBJ2-2; 9 positions match TRBD2. The CDR3 is 17 amino acids. Germline values: CDR1 SGHNT, CDR2 YYREEE (reference sequence). Trimming at V came to 0 bases and at J to 7 bases, leaving 10 bases not matched to a gene. The CDR3 coding sequence is TGTGCCAGCAGCTTGGCGGGCGGGAGGGCCGGCGGCGGGGAGCTGTTTTTT. Its protein product is CASSLAGGRAGGGELFF.